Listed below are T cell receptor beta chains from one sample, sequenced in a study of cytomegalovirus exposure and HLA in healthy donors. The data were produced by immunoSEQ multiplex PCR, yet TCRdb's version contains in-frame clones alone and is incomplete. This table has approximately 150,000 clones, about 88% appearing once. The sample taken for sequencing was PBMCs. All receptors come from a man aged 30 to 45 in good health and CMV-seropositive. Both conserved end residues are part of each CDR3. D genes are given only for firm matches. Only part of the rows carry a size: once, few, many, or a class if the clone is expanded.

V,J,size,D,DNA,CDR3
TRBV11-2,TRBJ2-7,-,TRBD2,TGTGCCAGCAGCTTATTATATAGCGGGAGGTCCACCTACGAGCAGTACTTC,CASSLLYSGRSTYEQYF
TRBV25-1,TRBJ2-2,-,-,TGTGCCAGCAGTGATTCTCCGAACACCGGGGAGCTGTTTTTT,CASSDSPNTGELFF
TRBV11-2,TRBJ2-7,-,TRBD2,TGTGCCAGCAGCTTAGGGGGGGGGACTAGTAATTACGAGCAGTACTTC,CASSLGGGTSNYEQYF
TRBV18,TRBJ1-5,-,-,TGTGCCAGCTCACCACTATCTGATCAGCCCCAGCATTTT,CASSPLSDQPQHF
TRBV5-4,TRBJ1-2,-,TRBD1,TGTGCCAGCAGCTTCCCCCCGGGACAGGGGGCGGGCTACACCTTC,CASSFPPGQGAGYTF
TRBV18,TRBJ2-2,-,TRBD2,TGTGCCAGCTCACCGGGACTAGCGGGAGGGACGAACACCGGGGAGCTGTTTTTT,CASSPGLAGGTNTGELFF
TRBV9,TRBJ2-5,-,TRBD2,TGTGCCAGCAGCGTAGCCCCGATGGGGGCTAGCGGGGAAGAGACCCAGTACTTC,CASSVAPMGASGEETQYF
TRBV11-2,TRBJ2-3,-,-,TGTGCCAGCAGCCAAGGACAGCCAACAGATACGCAGTATTTT,CASSQGQPTDTQYF
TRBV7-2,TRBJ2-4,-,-,TGTGCCAGCAGCTTAGGACGACAAGCCAAAAACATTCAGTACTTC,CASSLGRQAKNIQYF
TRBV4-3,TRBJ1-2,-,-,TGCGCCAGCAGCCAAAGGGTACAGGGAGGGGGCTATGGCTACACCTTC,CASSQRVQGGGYGYTF
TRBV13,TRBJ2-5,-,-,TGTGCCAGCAGCATCTTAACGGGAGTTGGAGAGACCCAGTACTTC,CASSILTGVGETQYF
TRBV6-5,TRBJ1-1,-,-,TGTGCCAGCAGTTACGGCCCCATGAACACTGAAGCTTTCTTT,CASSYGPMNTEAFF
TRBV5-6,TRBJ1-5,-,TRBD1,TGTGCCAGCAGCCGCCGGGACAGAGATAATCAGCCCCAGCATTTT,CASSRRDRDNQPQHF
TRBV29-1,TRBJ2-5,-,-,TGCAGCGTTGAAGGAGGGAGAAGCGTGATTAGGGAGGAGACCCAGTACTTC,CSVEGGRSVIREETQYF
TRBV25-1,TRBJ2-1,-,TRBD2,TGTGCCAGCAGTGAATACGCAGCGGGAGGTCTTAATGAGCAGTTCTTC,CASSEYAAGGLNEQFF
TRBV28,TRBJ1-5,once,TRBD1,TGTGCCAGCAGCCTCAGGGGGACCAATCAGCCCCAGCATTTT,CASSLRGTNQPQHF
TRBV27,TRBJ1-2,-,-,TGTGCCAGCAGTCGAGGGCTTGGCGGGCTCTATGGCTACACCTTC,CASSRGLGGLYGYTF
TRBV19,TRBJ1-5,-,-,TGTGCCAGTAGTATGGGCAGGGGCAATCAGCCCCAGCATTTT,CASSMGRGNQPQHF
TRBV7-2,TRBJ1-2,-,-,TGTGCCAGCAGTCATTTGGAGGGGAACTATGGCTACACCTTC,CASSHLEGNYGYTF
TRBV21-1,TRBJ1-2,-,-,TGTGCCAGCAGCAAAGATCCTAAGGGGTCCCGTTACACCTTC,CASSKDPKGSRYTF
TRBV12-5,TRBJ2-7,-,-,TGTGCTAGTGGTTTTGACCAAACAGGGAGCCACGAGCAGTACTTC,CASGFDQTGSHEQYF
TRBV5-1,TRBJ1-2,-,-,TGCGCCAGCAGCTTGGTTCCAGGGGAGCCCTACACCTTC,CASSLVPGEPYTF
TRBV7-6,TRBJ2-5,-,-,TGTGCCAGCAGCTTAGGTCCAGGCCAAGAGACCCAGTACTTC,CASSLGPGQETQYF
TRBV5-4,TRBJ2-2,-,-,TGTGCCAGCAGCTTCGAAGGACTTGGCACCGGGGAGCTGTTTTTT,CASSFEGLGTGELFF
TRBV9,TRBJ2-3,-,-,TGTGCCAGCAGCGTAGCGGGACTGAATACAGATACGCAGTATTTT,CASSVAGLNTDTQYF
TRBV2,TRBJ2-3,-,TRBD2,TGTGCCAGCCGGGAGGACGGGGTTAGAACAGATACGCAGTATTTT,CASREDGVRTDTQYF
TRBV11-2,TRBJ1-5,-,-,TGTGCCAGCAGCTTAGATCTGGCAGTGGCCAATCAGCCCCAGCATTTT,CASSLDLAVANQPQHF
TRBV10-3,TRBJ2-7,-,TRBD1,TGTGCCATCAGTGGACAGGGATTGAACGAGCAGTACTTC,CAISGQGLNEQYF
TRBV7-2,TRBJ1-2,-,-,TGTGCCAGCAGCTTAGTAGGAGCTAACTATGGCTACACCTTC,CASSLVGANYGYTF
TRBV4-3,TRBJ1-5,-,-,TGCGCCAGCTACCAGCAGGGCGACGGCAATCAGCCCCAGCATTTT,CASYQQGDGNQPQHF
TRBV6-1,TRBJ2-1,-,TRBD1,TGTGCCAGCAGTGATCCGGGACAGGGCTACAATGAGCAGTTCTTC,CASSDPGQGYNEQFF
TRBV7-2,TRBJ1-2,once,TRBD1,TGTGCCAGCAGCTTAGGGGCAGGGGGCTTGGCCTATGGCTACACCTTC,CASSLGAGGLAYGYTF
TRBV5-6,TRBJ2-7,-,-,TGTGCCAGCAGCTTATCCTCCTACGAGCAGTACTTC,CASSLSSYEQYF
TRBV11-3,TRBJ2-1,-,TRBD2,TGTGCCAGCGGGCTTAGCGGGAGCTACAATGAGCAGTTCTTC,CASGLSGSYNEQFF
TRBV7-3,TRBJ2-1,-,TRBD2,TGTGCCAGCAGCTTAACTAGCGGGAATCTTTACAATGAGCAGTTCTTC,CASSLTSGNLYNEQFF
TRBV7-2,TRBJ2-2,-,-,TGTGCCAGCAGCTGGTCGGGGTCCGGGGAGCTGTTTTTT,CASSWSGSGELFF
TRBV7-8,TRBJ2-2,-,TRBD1,TGTGCCAGCAGCTACGAGACAGGGGTAACCGGGGAGCTGTTTTTT,CASSYETGVTGELFF
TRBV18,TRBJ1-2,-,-,TGTGCCAGCTCACCAGGAGGAGTACCAAACTATGGCTACACCTTC,CASSPGGVPNYGYTF